The source of this TCR beta chain is a study of shared clonotypes between healthy human individuals. Study-level results: The authors expected sequencing depth to affect clonotype sharing among donors. Collection of samples was limited to blood; tissue repertoires likely differ.

Comment on this clone: Its specificity is not known.

As processed by the authors: ImmunoSEQ yielded junction-only sequences lacking quality scores, so filtering differed. Assay used: immunoSEQ multiplex PCR; TCRdb lists only in-frame clones, some missing. V and J calls plus clone size are reproduced from that table; the DNA served to infer D and trimming. The profile shows 520,000 or so clones, around 74% of them singletons. With 2 bases removed from V and 0 bases from J, the gap between germline ends came to 14 bases. In germline, CDR1 is SGHTA, CDR2 FQGNSA. The CDR3 length is 16 residues. The TCR sequence derives from a woman between 40 and 50 years old in good health. Some clones in this sample may be carry-over from other donors' samples. The chain recombines TRBV7-2 with TRBJ2-7; D call uncertain. The sequencing sample was made of PBMCs. The CDR3 DNA is TGTGCCAGCAGCTTATCTCCAGCCCGAAGCTCCTACGAGCAGTACTTC. Residues: CASSLSPARSSYEQYF.